Listed below are T cell receptor beta chains from one sample, sequenced in a study of blood T cell repertoires in COVID-19. Sequencing used immunoSEQ multiplex PCR; TCRdb keeps in-frame clones, though not all of them. Of about 120,000 clones listed, roughly 85% are singletons. Sequencing used peripheral blood. These receptors all stem from a man aged 40-50 years with acute or convalescent COVID-19. The CDR3 runs from the conserved cysteine through the conserved F or W. Fields, in order: CDR3 protein, CDR3 DNA, CDR3 length, D gene, V gene, clone size, J gene. The D gene is left open where the match is weak. Not every row has a clone size; where given, it reads once, few, many or a size class.

CDR3aa: CASSQDIRRGNTGELFF
CDR3nt: TGTGCCAGCAGCCAAGATATTCGGAGGGGCAACACCGGGGAGCTGTTTTTT
len: 17
d_gene: NA
v_gene: TRBV4-2
abundance: NA
j_gene: TRBJ2-2

CDR3aa: CASTGDSNLPGYTF
CDR3nt: TGTGCCAGCACCGGGGACAGCAACCTCCCTGGCTACACCTTC
len: 14
d_gene: TRBD1
v_gene: TRBV7-2
abundance: NA
j_gene: TRBJ1-2

CDR3aa: CASSPRTPTQGNQPQHF
CDR3nt: TGTGCCAGCAGCCCAAGAACACCGACACAGGGAAATCAGCCCCAGCATTTT
len: 17
d_gene: NA
v_gene: TRBV28
abundance: NA
j_gene: TRBJ1-5

CDR3aa: CASSQQGAHYGYTF
CDR3nt: TGTGCCAGCAGTCAACAGGGGGCCCACTATGGCTACACCTTC
len: 14
d_gene: TRBD1
v_gene: TRBV2
abundance: NA
j_gene: TRBJ1-2

CDR3aa: CASNVRQGYEQYF
CDR3nt: TGTGCCAGCAACGTACGGCAGGGCTACGAGCAGTACTTC
len: 13
d_gene: NA
v_gene: TRBV6-6
abundance: NA
j_gene: TRBJ2-7

CDR3aa: CATSRVGQQNTEAFF
CDR3nt: TGTGCCACCAGCAGAGTAGGACAGCAGAACACTGAAGCTTTCTTT
len: 15
d_gene: NA
v_gene: TRBV15
abundance: once
j_gene: TRBJ1-1

CDR3aa: CAWSVQGLPEAFF
CDR3nt: TGTGCCTGGAGTGTACAGGGCCTACCTGAAGCTTTCTTT
len: 13
d_gene: NA
v_gene: TRBV30
abundance: few
j_gene: TRBJ1-1

CDR3aa: CASSQDLGAGGTVYEQYF
CDR3nt: TGCGCCAGCAGCCAAGATTTAGGGGCGGGGGGCACGGTCTACGAGCAGTACTTC
len: 18
d_gene: TRBD2
v_gene: TRBV4-3
abundance: NA
j_gene: TRBJ2-7

CDR3aa: CASMWARNTEAFF
CDR3nt: TGCGCCAGCATGTGGGCGAGGAACACTGAAGCTTTCTTT
len: 13
d_gene: NA
v_gene: TRBV10-2
abundance: NA
j_gene: TRBJ1-1

CDR3aa: CSAATDGTDTQYF
CDR3nt: TGCAGCGCAGCGACAGACGGGACAGATACGCAGTATTTT
len: 13
d_gene: NA
v_gene: TRBV29-1
abundance: NA
j_gene: TRBJ2-3

CDR3aa: CASSRQNTEAFF
CDR3nt: TGTGCCAGTAGTAGACAGAACACTGAAGCTTTCTTT
len: 12
d_gene: NA
v_gene: TRBV19
abundance: few
j_gene: TRBJ1-1

CDR3aa: CASSLVRESTATQYF
CDR3nt: TGTGCCAGCAGCTTAGTCCGGGAATCTACTGCGACCCAGTACTTC
len: 15
d_gene: NA
v_gene: TRBV11-2
abundance: NA
j_gene: TRBJ2-5

CDR3aa: CASSGQGSSSYNEQFF
CDR3nt: TGTGCCAGCAGCGGACAGGGTTCTAGCTCCTACAATGAGCAGTTCTTC
len: 16
d_gene: TRBD1
v_gene: TRBV7-6
abundance: NA
j_gene: TRBJ2-1

CDR3aa: CASSAAGSSYNSPLHF
CDR3nt: TGTGCCAGCAGCGCCGCCGGGAGCTCCTATAATTCACCCCTCCACTTT
len: 16
d_gene: NA
v_gene: TRBV5-4
abundance: NA
j_gene: TRBJ1-6

CDR3aa: CAWSPPDRVTEAFF
CDR3nt: TGTGCCTGGAGTCCCCCGGACAGGGTTACTGAAGCTTTCTTT
len: 14
d_gene: TRBD1
v_gene: TRBV30
abundance: NA
j_gene: TRBJ1-1

CDR3aa: CAWSVTGPNTEAFF
CDR3nt: TGTGCCTGGAGTGTAACAGGGCCGAACACTGAAGCTTTCTTT
len: 14
d_gene: NA
v_gene: TRBV30
abundance: NA
j_gene: TRBJ1-1

CDR3aa: CASSRSGNTDTQYF
CDR3nt: TGTGCCAGCAGTCGTAGCGGGAACACAGATACGCAGTATTTT
len: 14
d_gene: TRBD2
v_gene: TRBV9
abundance: once
j_gene: TRBJ2-3

CDR3aa: CASSVEPGSNEQFF
CDR3nt: TGTGCCAGCAGCGTAGAGCCAGGTTCCAATGAGCAGTTCTTC
len: 14
d_gene: NA
v_gene: TRBV9
abundance: NA
j_gene: TRBJ2-1

CDR3aa: CASSFNRGDEQFF
CDR3nt: TGTGCCAGCAGTTTTAACCGGGGGGATGAGCAGTTCTTC
len: 13
d_gene: TRBD2
v_gene: TRBV12-3/TRBV12-4
abundance: NA
j_gene: TRBJ2-1

CDR3aa: CASSESSSGLETQYF
CDR3nt: TGCGCCAGCAGTGAGTCGAGTTCAGGATTAGAGACCCAGTACTTC
len: 15
d_gene: NA
v_gene: TRBV10-1
abundance: NA
j_gene: TRBJ2-5

CDR3aa: CASSLTGTNSPLHF
CDR3nt: TGTGCCAGCAGTTTAACAGGGACGAATTCACCCCTCCACTTT
len: 14
d_gene: NA
v_gene: TRBV27
abundance: once
j_gene: TRBJ1-6

CDR3aa: CASSHPGEKLFF
CDR3nt: TGTGCCAGCAGCCACCCCGGGGAAAAACTGTTTTTT
len: 12
d_gene: NA
v_gene: TRBV4-2
abundance: once
j_gene: TRBJ1-4

CDR3aa: CASSEWQGGGYEQYF
CDR3nt: TGTGCCAGCAGTGAGTGGCAGGGAGGGGGCTACGAGCAGTACTTC
len: 15
d_gene: NA
v_gene: TRBV2
abundance: NA
j_gene: TRBJ2-7

CDR3aa: CASGVGRMTGYTF
CDR3nt: TGTGCCAGTGGCGTAGGGAGAATGACGGGCTACACCTTC
len: 13
d_gene: NA
v_gene: TRBV11-2
abundance: NA
j_gene: TRBJ1-2

CDR3aa: CASTPNIIQNEQFF
CDR3nt: TGCGCCAGCACCCCAAATATTATACAGAATGAGCAGTTCTTC
len: 14
d_gene: NA
v_gene: TRBV5-1
abundance: NA
j_gene: TRBJ2-1

CDR3aa: CASRWTPMVDTQYF
CDR3nt: TGTGCCAGTAGATGGACTCCTATGGTAGATACGCAGTATTTT
len: 14
d_gene: NA
v_gene: TRBV19
abundance: NA
j_gene: TRBJ2-3

CDR3aa: CASSLFRVGYTF
CDR3nt: TGTGCCAGCAGCTTATTCAGGGTCGGCTACACCTTC
len: 12
d_gene: NA
v_gene: TRBV7-9
abundance: NA
j_gene: TRBJ1-2

CDR3aa: CASSQDPGLVNQPQHF
CDR3nt: TGCGCCAGCAGCCAAGATCCCGGGTTAGTTAATCAGCCCCAGCATTTT
len: 16
d_gene: NA
v_gene: TRBV4-1
abundance: NA
j_gene: TRBJ1-5

CDR3aa: CASSRDRDEKLFF
CDR3nt: TGTGCCAGCAGCCGGGACAGGGATGAAAAACTGTTTTTT
len: 13
d_gene: TRBD1
v_gene: TRBV2
abundance: NA
j_gene: TRBJ1-4

CDR3aa: CASSFRQANTDTQYF
CDR3nt: TGTGCCAGCAGCTTCAGACAGGCGAACACAGATACGCAGTATTTT
len: 15
d_gene: NA
v_gene: TRBV5-8
abundance: NA
j_gene: TRBJ2-3

CDR3aa: CASREGGVGNQPQHF
CDR3nt: TGTGCCAGCAGGGAGGGAGGGGTTGGCAATCAGCCCCAGCATTTT
len: 15
d_gene: NA
v_gene: TRBV6-5
abundance: NA
j_gene: TRBJ1-5

CDR3aa: CASSLAGQGLTDTQYF
CDR3nt: TGTGCCAGCAGCTTAGCGGGACAGGGCCTGACAGATACGCAGTATTTT
len: 16
d_gene: TRBD1
v_gene: TRBV11-2
abundance: few
j_gene: TRBJ2-3

CDR3aa: CAWSFRTGNSKLYSGNTIYF
CDR3nt: TGTGCCTGGAGTTTTCGGACAGGGAACTCCAAACTGTACTCTGGAAACACCATATATTTT
len: 20
d_gene: TRBD1
v_gene: TRBV30
abundance: NA
j_gene: TRBJ1-3

CDR3aa: CSASEGRVVRGYTF
CDR3nt: TGCAGTGCTAGTGAAGGGAGGGTAGTACGTGGCTACACCTTC
len: 14
d_gene: NA
v_gene: TRBV20-1
abundance: NA
j_gene: TRBJ1-2

CDR3aa: CASSRIFDTEAFF
CDR3nt: TGTGCCAGCAGCCGCATATTCGACACCGAAGCTTTCTTT
len: 13
d_gene: NA
v_gene: TRBV7-2
abundance: NA
j_gene: TRBJ1-1

CDR3aa: CASSQDRGQRDTQYF
CDR3nt: TGTGCCAGCAGCCAGGATAGGGGGCAAAGAGATACGCAGTATTTT
len: 15
d_gene: TRBD1
v_gene: TRBV4-2
abundance: NA
j_gene: TRBJ2-3

CDR3aa: CASSQESTNYGYTF
CDR3nt: TGCGCCAGCAGCCAAGAGTCTACTAACTATGGCTACACCTTC
len: 14
d_gene: NA
v_gene: TRBV4-3
abundance: NA
j_gene: TRBJ1-2

CDR3aa: CASLSATGPYGYTF
CDR3nt: TGTGCCAGCTTGTCGGCAACAGGACCCTATGGCTACACCTTC
len: 14
d_gene: NA
v_gene: TRBV18
abundance: NA
j_gene: TRBJ1-2

CDR3aa: CASSPGAQRDHEQYF
CDR3nt: TGCGCCAGCAGCCCTGGGGCACAGCGGGACCACGAGCAGTACTTC
len: 15
d_gene: TRBD2
v_gene: TRBV5-1
abundance: NA
j_gene: TRBJ2-7

CDR3aa: CATSDAGTGPFDTQYF
CDR3nt: TGTGCCACCAGTGATGCCGGGACAGGGCCTTTCGATACGCAGTATTTT
len: 16
d_gene: TRBD1
v_gene: TRBV24-1
abundance: NA
j_gene: TRBJ2-3

CDR3aa: CASSPTSGRWEFNTQYF
CDR3nt: TGTGCCAGCAGCCCGACTAGCGGGAGGTGGGAGTTTAATACGCAGTATTTT
len: 17
d_gene: TRBD2
v_gene: TRBV7-9
abundance: NA
j_gene: TRBJ2-3

CDR3aa: CAISGPVGTEDYGYTF
CDR3nt: TGTGCCATCAGTGGACCGGTGGGGACAGAGGACTATGGCTACACCTTC
len: 16
d_gene: TRBD1
v_gene: TRBV10-3
abundance: NA
j_gene: TRBJ1-2

CDR3aa: CAISELDRGPFGYTF
CDR3nt: TGTGCCATCAGTGAGTTGGACAGGGGGCCGTTTGGCTACACCTTC
len: 15
d_gene: TRBD1
v_gene: TRBV10-3
abundance: NA
j_gene: TRBJ1-2

CDR3aa: CASSHPRASGSNEQFF
CDR3nt: TGCGCCAGCAGCCACCCACGGGCTAGCGGGAGCAATGAGCAGTTCTTC
len: 16
d_gene: TRBD2
v_gene: TRBV4-1
abundance: NA
j_gene: TRBJ2-1